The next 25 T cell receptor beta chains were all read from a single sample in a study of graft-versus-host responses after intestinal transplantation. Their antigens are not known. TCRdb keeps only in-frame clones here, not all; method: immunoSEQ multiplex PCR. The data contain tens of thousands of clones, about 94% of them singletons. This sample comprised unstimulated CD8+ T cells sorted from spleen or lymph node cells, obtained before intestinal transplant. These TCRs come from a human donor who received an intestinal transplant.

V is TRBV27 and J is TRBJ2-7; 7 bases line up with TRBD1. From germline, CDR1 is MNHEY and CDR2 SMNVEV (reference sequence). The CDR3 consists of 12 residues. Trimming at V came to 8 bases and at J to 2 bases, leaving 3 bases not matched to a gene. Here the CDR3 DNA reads TGTGCCAGCTTTGGACAGGCCTACGAGCAGTACTTC. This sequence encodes CASFGQAYEQYF.

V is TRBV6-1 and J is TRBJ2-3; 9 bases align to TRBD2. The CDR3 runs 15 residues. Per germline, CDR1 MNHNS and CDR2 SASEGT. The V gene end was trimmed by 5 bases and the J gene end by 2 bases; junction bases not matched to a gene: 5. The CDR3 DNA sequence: TGTGCCAGCAGTAACAAGCGGGAGGCCACAGATACGCAGTATTTT. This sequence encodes CASSNKREATDTQYF.

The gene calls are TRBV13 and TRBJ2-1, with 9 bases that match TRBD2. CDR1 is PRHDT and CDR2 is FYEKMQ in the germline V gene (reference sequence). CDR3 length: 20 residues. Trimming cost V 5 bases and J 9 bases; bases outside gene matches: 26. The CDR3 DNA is TGTGCCAGCAGCCCCGTGGGGGAGGACGTAGCGGGAGCCATCGGGGGTGAGCAGTTCTTC. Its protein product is CASSPVGEDVAGAIGGEQFF.

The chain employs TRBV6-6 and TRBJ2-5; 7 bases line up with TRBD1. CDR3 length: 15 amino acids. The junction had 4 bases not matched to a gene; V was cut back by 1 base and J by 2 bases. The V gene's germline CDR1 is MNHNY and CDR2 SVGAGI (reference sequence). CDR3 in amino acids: CASSYFPGGQETQYF. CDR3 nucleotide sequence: TGTGCCAGCAGTTACTTTCCAGGGGGACAAGAGACCCAGTACTTC.

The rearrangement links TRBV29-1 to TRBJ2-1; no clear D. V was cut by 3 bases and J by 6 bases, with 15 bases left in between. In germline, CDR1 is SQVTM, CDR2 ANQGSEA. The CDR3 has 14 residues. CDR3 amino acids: CSVDSLRSLNEQFF. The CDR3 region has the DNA TGCAGCGTTGATAGCCTAAGGTCTCTCAATGAGCAGTTCTTC.

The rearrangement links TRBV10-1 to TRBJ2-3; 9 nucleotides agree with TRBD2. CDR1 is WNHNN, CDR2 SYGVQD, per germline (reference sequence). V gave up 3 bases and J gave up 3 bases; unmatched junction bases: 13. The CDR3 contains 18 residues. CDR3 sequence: CASSESRGIAGETDTQYF. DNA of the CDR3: TGCGCCAGCAGTGAATCGAGGGGGATAGCGGGAGAAACAGATACGCAGTATTTT.

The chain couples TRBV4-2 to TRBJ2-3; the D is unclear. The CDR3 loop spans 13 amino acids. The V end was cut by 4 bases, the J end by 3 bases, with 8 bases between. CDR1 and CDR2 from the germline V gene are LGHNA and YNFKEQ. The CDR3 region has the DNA TGTGCCAGCAGCCCAGACGGGACAGATACGCAGTATTTT. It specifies CASSPDGTDTQYF.

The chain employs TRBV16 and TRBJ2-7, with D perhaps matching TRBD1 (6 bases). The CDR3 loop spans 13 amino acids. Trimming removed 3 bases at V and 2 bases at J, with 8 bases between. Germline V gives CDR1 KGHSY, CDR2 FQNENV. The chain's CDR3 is CASSHRGPYEQYF. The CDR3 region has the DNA TGTGCCAGCAGCCACAGGGGTCCCTACGAGCAGTACTTC.

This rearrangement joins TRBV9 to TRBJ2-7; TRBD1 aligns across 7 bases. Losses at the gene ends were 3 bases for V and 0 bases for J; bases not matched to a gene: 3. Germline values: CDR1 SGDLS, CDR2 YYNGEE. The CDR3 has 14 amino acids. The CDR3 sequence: CASSGGQNSYEQYF. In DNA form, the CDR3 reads TGTGCCAGCAGCGGGGGACAGAACTCCTACGAGCAGTACTTC.

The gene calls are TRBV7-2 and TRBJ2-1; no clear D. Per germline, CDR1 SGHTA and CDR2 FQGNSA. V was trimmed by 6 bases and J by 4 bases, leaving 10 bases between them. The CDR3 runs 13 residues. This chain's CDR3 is CASSPSLYNEQFF. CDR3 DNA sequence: TGTGCCAGCAGTCCCTCCTTATACAATGAGCAGTTCTTC.

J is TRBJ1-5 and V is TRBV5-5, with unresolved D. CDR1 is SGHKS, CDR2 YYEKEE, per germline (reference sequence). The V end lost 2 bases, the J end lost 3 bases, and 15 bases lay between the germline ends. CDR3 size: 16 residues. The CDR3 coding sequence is TGTGCCAGCAGCTTTGGGTGGGAGACCCTCAATCAGCCCCAGCATTTT. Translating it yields CASSFGWETLNQPQHF.

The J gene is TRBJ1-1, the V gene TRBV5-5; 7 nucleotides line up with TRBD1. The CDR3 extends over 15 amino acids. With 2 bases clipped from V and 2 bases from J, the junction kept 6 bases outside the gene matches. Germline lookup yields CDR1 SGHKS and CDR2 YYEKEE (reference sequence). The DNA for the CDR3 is TGTGCCAGCAGCTTTAGGTGGACAGGCAACACTGAAGCTTTCTTT. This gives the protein CASSFRWTGNTEAFF.

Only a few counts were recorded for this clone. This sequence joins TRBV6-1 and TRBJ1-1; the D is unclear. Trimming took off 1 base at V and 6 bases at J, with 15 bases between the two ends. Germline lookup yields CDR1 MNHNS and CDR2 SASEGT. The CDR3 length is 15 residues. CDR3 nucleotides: TGTGCCAGCAGTGAAGGGGTCTTCGTTCCTTCTGAAGCTTTCTTT. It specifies CASSEGVFVPSEAFF.

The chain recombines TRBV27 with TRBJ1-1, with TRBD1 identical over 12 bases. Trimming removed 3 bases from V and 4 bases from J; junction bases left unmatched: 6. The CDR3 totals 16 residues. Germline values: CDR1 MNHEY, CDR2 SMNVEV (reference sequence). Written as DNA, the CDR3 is TGTGCCAGCAGTTTGGGACAGGGGGCAAGTGGCACTGAAGCTTTCTTT. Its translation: CASSLGQGASGTEAFF.

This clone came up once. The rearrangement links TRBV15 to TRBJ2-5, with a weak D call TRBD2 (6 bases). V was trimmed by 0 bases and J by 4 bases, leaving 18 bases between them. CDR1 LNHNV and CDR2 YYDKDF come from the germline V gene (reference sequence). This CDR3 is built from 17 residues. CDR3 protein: CATSREGASADLETQYF. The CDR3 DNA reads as TGTGCCACCAGCAGAGAAGGGGCTAGCGCCGACCTAGAGACCCAGTACTTC.

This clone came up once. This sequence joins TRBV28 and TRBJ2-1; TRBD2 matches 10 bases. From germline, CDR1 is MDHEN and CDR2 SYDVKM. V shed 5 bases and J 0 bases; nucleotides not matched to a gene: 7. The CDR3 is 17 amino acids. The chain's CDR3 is CASSPRTSGSSYNEQFF. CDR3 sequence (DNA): TGTGCCAGCAGTCCCCGGACTAGCGGTAGCTCCTACAATGAGCAGTTCTTC.

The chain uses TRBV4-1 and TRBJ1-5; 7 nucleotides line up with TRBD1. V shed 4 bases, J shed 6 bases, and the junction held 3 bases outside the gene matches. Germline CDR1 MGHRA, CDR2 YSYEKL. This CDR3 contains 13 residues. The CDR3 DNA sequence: TGCGCCAGCAGCCTGACAGGGTCTCAGCCCCAGCATTTT. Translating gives CASSLTGSQPQHF.

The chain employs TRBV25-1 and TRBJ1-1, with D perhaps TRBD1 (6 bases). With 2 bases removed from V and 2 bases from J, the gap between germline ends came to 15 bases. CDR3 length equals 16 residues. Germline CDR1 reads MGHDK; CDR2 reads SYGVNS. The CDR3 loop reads CASSEPGTLYNTEAFF. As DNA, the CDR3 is TGTGCCAGCAGTGAACCCGGGACATTGTACAACACTGAAGCTTTCTTT.

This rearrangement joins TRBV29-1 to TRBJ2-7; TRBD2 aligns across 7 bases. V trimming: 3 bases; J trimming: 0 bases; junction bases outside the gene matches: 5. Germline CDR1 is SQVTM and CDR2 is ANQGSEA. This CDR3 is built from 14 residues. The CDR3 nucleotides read TGCAGCGTTGAGCTAGCGGAACTCTCCTACGAGCAGTACTTC. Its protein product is CSVELAELSYEQYF.

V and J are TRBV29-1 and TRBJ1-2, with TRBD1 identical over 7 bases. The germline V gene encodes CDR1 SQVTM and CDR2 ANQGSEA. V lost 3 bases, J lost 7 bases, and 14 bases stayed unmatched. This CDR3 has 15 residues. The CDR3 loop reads CSVEGLGDRVFGYTF. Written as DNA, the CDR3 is TGCAGCGTTGAGGGGCTAGGTGACAGGGTATTTGGCTACACCTTC.

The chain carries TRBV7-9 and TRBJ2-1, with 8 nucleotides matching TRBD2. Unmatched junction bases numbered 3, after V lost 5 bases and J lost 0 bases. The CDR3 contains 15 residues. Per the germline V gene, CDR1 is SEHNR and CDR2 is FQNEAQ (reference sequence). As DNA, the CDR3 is TGTGCCAGCAGCAGAGCGGGAGCCTCCTACAATGAGCAGTTCTTC. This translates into CASSRAGASYNEQFF.

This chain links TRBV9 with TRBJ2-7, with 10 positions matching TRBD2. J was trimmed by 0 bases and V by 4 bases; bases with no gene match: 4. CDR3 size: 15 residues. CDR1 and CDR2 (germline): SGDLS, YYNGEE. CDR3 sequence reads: CASSPSGSDSYEQYF. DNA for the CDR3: TGTGCCAGCAGCCCTAGCGGGAGCGACTCCTACGAGCAGTACTTC.

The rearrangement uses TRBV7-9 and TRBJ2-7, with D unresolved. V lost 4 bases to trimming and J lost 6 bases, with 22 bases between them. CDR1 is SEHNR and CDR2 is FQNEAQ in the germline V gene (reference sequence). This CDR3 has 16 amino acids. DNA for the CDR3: TGTGCCAGCAGCTCCCGCCATGTTACCCCATGGGGCGAGCAGTACTTC. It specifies CASSSRHVTPWGEQYF.

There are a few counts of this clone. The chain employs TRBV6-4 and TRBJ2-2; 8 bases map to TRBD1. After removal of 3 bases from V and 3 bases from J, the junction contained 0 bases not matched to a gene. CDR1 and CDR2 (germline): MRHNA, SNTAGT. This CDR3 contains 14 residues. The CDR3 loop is CASSEGQDTGELFF. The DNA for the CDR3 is TGTGCCAGCAGTGAGGGACAGGACACCGGGGAGCTGTTTTTT.

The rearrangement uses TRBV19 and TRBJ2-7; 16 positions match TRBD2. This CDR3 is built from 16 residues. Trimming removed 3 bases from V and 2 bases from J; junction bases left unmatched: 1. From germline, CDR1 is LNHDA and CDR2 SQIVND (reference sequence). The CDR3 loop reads CASSMGTSGRAYEQYF. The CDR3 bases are TGTGCCAGTAGTATGGGGACTAGCGGGAGGGCCTACGAGCAGTACTTC.